A single sample gave rise to the 25 T cell receptor beta chains below, sequenced in a study of T cells in Graves' hyperthyroidism and ophthalmopathy. Amplification of TCR beta CDR3 regions used RNA as the template. The study used the HTBI primer set for a first-round RT-PCR of the TCR CDR3. TCRdb called the multiplex PCR reads again in MiXCR, with one record for every CDR3 protein. The repertoire holds 500,000 to 600,000 distinct CDR3 sequences, with around 17% as singletons. The specimen was blood. These TCRs come from a woman aged 18-29 years with Graves' hyperthyroidism.

The sample holds many counts of this clonotype. This chain connects TRBV2 to TRBJ1-1; 9 bases align to TRBD1. CDR1 is SNHLY and CDR2 is FYNNEI in the germline V gene. Trimming at V came to 11 bases and at J to 0 bases, leaving 10 bases not matched to a gene. The CDR3 is 15 residues long. CDR3 sequence: CARRRDRALNTEAFF. CDR3 DNA sequence: TGTGCCCGCCGCAGGGACAGGGCCTTGAACACTGAAGCTTTCTTT.

For the CDR3, the DNA is TGCGCCAGCAGTAGAGACCTGCCTGGACCCTACAATGAGCAGTTCTTC. This gives the protein CASSRDLPGPYNEQFF. This chain uses TRBV10-1 with TRBJ2-1; D gene uncertain. This CDR3 contains 16 residues. Deletions cut 5 bases from V and 2 bases from J, with 16 bases between. Germline CDR1 is WNHNN and CDR2 is SYGVQD (reference sequence).

The genes are TRBV9 and TRBJ2-5; 9 bases are shared with TRBD2. The CDR3 sequence is 17 residues long. V dropped 0 bases and J dropped 0; count of bases not matched to a gene: 6. Germline CDR1 reads SGDLS; CDR2 reads YYNGEE. The CDR3: CASSVEPGLADQETQYF. CDR3 in DNA: TGTGCCAGCAGCGTAGAACCGGGACTAGCAGACCAAGAGACCCAGTACTTC.

This clonotype has a handful of counts. The chain has TRBV11-2 and TRBJ2-1; no definite D call. V lost 6 bases, J lost 5 bases, and 17 bases lay in between. This CDR3 is built from 15 residues. The V gene's germline CDR1 is SGHAT and CDR2 FQNNGV. The CDR3 sequence is CASSSWEGQNNEQFF. The CDR3 DNA follows: TGTGCCAGCAGTTCCTGGGAAGGGCAAAACAATGAGCAGTTCTTC.

This clonotype was seen many times. The chain uses TRBV10-1 and TRBJ1-5; a possible D gene is TRBD1 (5 bases). V was pared by 4 bases and J by 3 bases, with 7 bases between. CDR3 length: 13 amino acids. The germline V gene has CDR1 WNHNN and CDR2 SYGVQD (reference sequence). CDR3 DNA: TGCGCCAGCAGTGCAGGGACCAATCAGCCCCAGCATTTT. This translates into CASSAGTNQPQHF.

V usage is TRBV20-1 and J usage is TRBJ1-6; no clear D gene. This CDR3 contains 15 residues. The V and J ends lost 3 bases and 7 bases respectively, with 16 bases between them. CDR1 and CDR2 from the germline V gene are DFQATT and SNEGSKA (reference sequence). The CDR3 here is CSASTGRRVNSPLHF. As DNA, the CDR3 is TGCAGTGCTAGTACGGGTAGAAGGGTCAATTCACCCCTCCACTTT.

This clonotype was observed a handful of times. This rearrangement joins TRBV6-1 to TRBJ1-4, with D uncertain. This CDR3 comprises 15 residues. V was clipped by 6 bases and J by 7 bases, with 18 bases between them. CDR1 and CDR2 (germline): MNHNS, SASEGT. In DNA form, the CDR3 reads TGTGCCAGCAGCGCCGCAAGGATTAGCTTTGAAAAACTGTTTTTT. Protein sequence: CASSAARISFEKLFF.

CDR3 protein: CASSNRLTGALEQYF. CDR3 bases: TGTGCCAGCAGTAACCGACTGACAGGCGCGCTCGAGCAGTACTTC. The chain joins TRBV6-1 to TRBJ2-7; tentatively, D is TRBD1 (6 bases). V lost 5 bases and J 6 bases, leaving 20 bases between the germline ends. The CDR3 consists of 15 residues. Germline-derived CDR1 and CDR2 are MNHNS and SASEGT.

V usage is TRBV9 and J usage is TRBJ2-7; possible D gene TRBD1, 5 bases. Per germline, CDR1 SGDLS and CDR2 YYNGEE. There are 15 residues in the CDR3. The germline V and J ends were trimmed by 2 bases and 0 bases, with 12 bases remaining between them. The CDR3 sequence: CASSVAGHSSYEQYF. The CDR3 DNA sequence: TGTGCCAGCAGCGTTGCAGGGCACAGCTCCTACGAGCAGTACTTC.

This clonotype was found a few times. The rearrangement links TRBV6-5 to TRBJ1-4, with 11 bases fitting TRBD1. The germline gives CDR1 MNHEY, CDR2 SVGAGI. The V and J ends lost 2 bases and 1 base, in that order; junction bases with no gene match: 3. This CDR3 contains 17 residues. The DNA of the CDR3 is TGTGCCAGCAGTTACCGGACAGGGGGCGTAACTAATGAAAAACTGTTTTTT. Translation gives CASSYRTGGVTNEKLFF.

This clonotype was observed many times. The chain uses TRBV28 and TRBJ2-2, with TRBD2 as a possible D gene (6 bases). Germline lookup yields CDR1 MDHEN and CDR2 SYDVKM. The length of the CDR3 is 13 residues. Trimming removed 11 bases at V and 0 bases at J, with 10 bases between. The chain's CDR3 is CAARDSNTGELFF. Written as DNA, the CDR3 is TGTGCCGCGCGGGACTCGAACACCGGGGAGCTGTTTTTT.

This clonotype was counted only a few times. The CDR3 DNA sequence: TGTGCCAGCTCACGGGGAGATACTGCAACTAATGAAAAACTGTTTTTT. It specifies CASSRGDTATNEKLFF. The chain couples TRBV18 to TRBJ1-4; D unresolved. CDR1 and CDR2 from the germline V gene are KGHSH and LQKENI. The CDR3 spans 16 residues. V lost 4 bases and J 0 bases, leaving 12 bases between the germline ends.

V usage is TRBV28 and J usage is TRBJ2-1; 10 bases agree with TRBD2. The trim removed 5 bases at V and 5 bases at J, leaving 9 bases unmatched. The germline CDR1 and CDR2 sequences are MDHEN and SYDVKM. This CDR3 has 16 residues. The DNA of the CDR3 is TGTGCCAGCAGTCCTAGCGGGAGTAAGGGGCACAATGAGCAGTTCTTC. It codes for CASSPSGSKGHNEQFF.

V usage is TRBV4-2 and J usage is TRBJ1-3; TRBD1 agrees at 7 bases. Germline CDR1 reads LGHNA; CDR2 reads YNFKEQ. The CDR3 length is 16 residues. V dropped 1 base and J dropped 2; count of bases not matched to a gene: 5. The CDR3 loop is CASSQGQGRPGNTIYF. The CDR3 DNA reads TGTGCCAGCAGCCAAGGACAGGGCAGACCTGGAAACACCATATATTTT.

The chain employs TRBV7-9 and TRBJ2-1, with 7 bases that match TRBD1. The CDR3 totals 15 residues. Germline V gives CDR1 SEHNR, CDR2 FQNEAQ (reference sequence). V lost 5 bases and J lost 5; bases outside the gene matches: 9. DNA for the CDR3: TGTGCCAGCAGCCTTAACCTCGGGACAGACAATGAGCAGTTCTTC. Translation gives CASSLNLGTDNEQFF.

In nucleotides, the CDR3 is TGTGCCAGTAGTCCAAGACCGAGCGACTATGGCTACACCTTC. Encoded protein: CASSPRPSDYGYTF. This chain uses TRBV19 with TRBJ1-2; D unresolved. The CDR3 length is 14 residues. V was clipped by 5 bases and J by 3 bases, with 13 bases between them. Germline V gene data show CDR1 as LNHDA and CDR2 as SQIVND (reference sequence).

This clonotype was recorded a few times. The chain is built from TRBV15 and TRBJ2-5; D might be TRBD1 (5 bases). Per germline, CDR1 LNHNV and CDR2 YYDKDF (reference sequence). V was cut by 3 bases and J by 5 bases, with 13 bases left in between. The CDR3 runs to 14 residues. The CDR3 loop reads CATSRNQGWETQYF. The CDR3 region has the DNA TGTGCCACCAGCAGGAATCAGGGATGGGAGACCCAGTACTTC.

Ten or more counts support this clonotype. The CDR3 DNA sequence: TGCAGCGTTGGGACTAGCGGGACCCGCACAGATACGCAGTATTTT. It translates to CSVGTSGTRTDTQYF. The chain uses TRBV29-1 and TRBJ2-3, with 12 bases matching TRBD2. Germline values: CDR1 SQVTM, CDR2 ANQGSEA. V was clipped by 4 bases and J by 1 base; unmatched bases: 3. The CDR3 is made up of 15 amino acids.

This clonotype was picked up many times. V gene TRBV5-4 combines with J gene TRBJ2-5, with D tentatively TRBD1 (6 bases). The germline V and J ends were trimmed by 3 bases and 5 bases, with 11 bases remaining between them. Germline V gene sequence: CDR1 SGHNT, CDR2 YYREEE (reference sequence). CDR3 size: 13 residues. In DNA form, the CDR3 reads TGTGCCAGCAGCTCGACAGGACTTGAGACCCAGTACTTC. It codes for CASSSTGLETQYF.

In its sample, this clonotype was seen a few times. The germline gene is not matched at one end of the junction; a read error may be the cause. The chain employs TRBV28 and TRBJ2-3; the D is unclear. Germline CDR1 and CDR2: MDHEN and SYDVKM. The CDR3 sequence is 12 residues long. The chain's CDR3 is CASSQNTDTRYF. The CDR3 nucleotides are TGTGCCAGCAGTCAGAACACAGATACGCGGTATTTT.

This clonotype has just a few counts. This chain links TRBV19 with TRBJ2-7, with a possible D match to TRBD1 (6 bases). The ends were cut back, 1 base at V and 4 bases at J, with 14 bases in the middle. This CDR3 contains 15 residues. Germline assignment: CDR1 LNHDA and CDR2 SQIVND (reference sequence). CDR3 sequence (DNA): TGTGCCAGTAGTATAGGCGTTCAGGGGTCTTACGAGCAGTACTTC. Protein sequence: CASSIGVQGSYEQYF.

J is TRBJ2-2 and V is TRBV28; D ambiguous. Germline-derived CDR1 and CDR2 are MDHEN and SYDVKM. V was pared by 5 bases and J by 7 bases, with 14 bases between. CDR3 length: 14 amino acids. The CDR3 loop is CASSPRWDSGELFF. The CDR3 DNA reads TGTGCCAGCAGTCCCCGGTGGGATAGCGGGGAGCTGTTTTTT.

This clonotype was seen ten or more times. The chain joins TRBV12-3 or TRBV12-4 to TRBJ1-2; 7 positions agree with TRBD1. This CDR3 contains 14 residues. V trimming: 2 bases; J trimming: 2 bases; junction bases outside the gene matches: 2. CDR3 region: CASSLRGHNYGYTF. DNA for the CDR3: TGTGCCAGCAGTTTAAGGGGGCACAACTATGGCTACACCTTC.

The chain recombines TRBV7-2 with TRBJ1-5; D not certain. Germline CDR1 reads SGHTA; CDR2 reads FQGNSA. The CDR3 is 15 amino acids. With 2 bases removed from V and 5 bases from J, the gap between germline ends came to 13 bases. The CDR3 here is CASSLHRLRDQPQHF. In DNA, the CDR3 is TGTGCCAGCAGCTTACATAGACTGAGAGATCAGCCCCAGCATTTT.

This clonotype came up once. The CDR3 spells CASSQMGQSGQKLFF. The CDR3 DNA is TGCGCCAGCAGTCAAATGGGACAGAGCGGACAAAAACTGTTTTTT. This chain uses TRBV5-1 with TRBJ1-4, with 7 bases fitting TRBD1. The J segment lost 9 bases and the V segment lost 5 bases, leaving 13 bases of the junction unmatched. From germline, CDR1 is SGHRS and CDR2 YFSETQ. CDR3 length equals 15 residues.